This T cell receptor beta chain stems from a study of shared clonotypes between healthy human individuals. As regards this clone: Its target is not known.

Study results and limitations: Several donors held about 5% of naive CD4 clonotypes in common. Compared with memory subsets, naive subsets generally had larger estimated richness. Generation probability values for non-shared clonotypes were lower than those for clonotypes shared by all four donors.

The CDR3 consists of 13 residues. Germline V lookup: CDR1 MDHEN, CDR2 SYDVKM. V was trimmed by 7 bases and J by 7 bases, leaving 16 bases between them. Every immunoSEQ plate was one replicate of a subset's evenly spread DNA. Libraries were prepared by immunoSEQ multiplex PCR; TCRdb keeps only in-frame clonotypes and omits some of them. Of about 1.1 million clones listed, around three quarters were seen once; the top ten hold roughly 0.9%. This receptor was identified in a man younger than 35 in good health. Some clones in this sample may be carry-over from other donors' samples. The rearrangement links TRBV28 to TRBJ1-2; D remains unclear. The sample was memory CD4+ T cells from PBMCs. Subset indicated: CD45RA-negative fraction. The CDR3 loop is CASTSGEVFGYTF. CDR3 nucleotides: TGTGCCAGCACCTCCGGGGAGGTGTTTGGCTACACCTTC.